This T cell receptor (beta chain) was found in a study of Graves' ophthalmopathy and Graves' hyperthyroidism. Study overall: Prior to any treatment, peripheral blood was collected at the time of initial diagnosis.

Transcripts of RNA were the source for amplifying TCR beta CDR3 regions. HTBI primers were used in a first-round RT-PCR, which preceded a second-round multiplex PCR. TCRdb independently ran MiXCR on the multiplex PCR reads; one entry per CDR3 protein. The data hold about 480,000 distinct CDR3 sequences, with about an eighth observed a single time. Of note for this clonotype: What it binds is not known.

The CDR3 runs 15 residues. V was clipped by 5 bases and J by 1 base, with 14 bases between them. Germline V gene sequence: CDR1 SEHNR, CDR2 FQNEAQ (reference sequence). Study results and limitations: Discriminating ophthalmopathy from stable hyperthyroidism, a 13-signature model attained a sensitivity of under 90% and a specificity of approximately 81%. Most thyroid clonotypes with frequency above 0.001 were detected in blood too.

The sequenced sample was blood. This TCR came from a woman aged 25 to 39 with Graves' ophthalmopathy. The V gene is TRBV7-9, the J gene TRBJ1-1; D might be TRBD1 (5 bases). The CDR3 loop reads CASSQFRGKNTEAFF. The CDR3 nucleotides are TGTGCCAGCAGCCAATTCCGGGGCAAGAACACTGAAGCTTTCTTT.